These 6 T cell receptor beta chains share one sample of origin, sequenced in a study of cytomegalovirus exposure and HLA in healthy donors. Both 60 Vbeta primers and 13 Jbeta primers went into the PCR. Profiled with immunoSEQ multiplex PCR; TCRdb holds only in-frame clones, not every one. Counted here are 150,000 to 200,000 clones, more than 60% occurring once; the ten biggest clones make up about 7.7%. The sequenced sample was PBMCs. The receptor set was obtained from a woman in her forties in good health and CMV-seropositive.

The CDR3 loop reads CAISEGRLNTEAFF. CDR3 nucleotides: TGTGCCATCAGTGAAGGGAGACTGAACACTGAAGCTTTCTTT. The V and J genes are TRBV10-3 and TRBJ1-1; no definite D call. Germline-derived CDR1 and CDR2 are ENHRY and SYGVKD. Trimming left V 3 bases short and J 0 bases short, with 8 bases between. This CDR3 region has 14 residues.

J is TRBJ1-2 and V is TRBV27; the D gene is possibly TRBD1 (6 bases). This CDR3 has 13 amino acids. Germline V gene data show CDR1 as MNHEY and CDR2 as SMNVEV (reference sequence). The ends were cut back, 8 bases at V and 5 bases at J, with 15 bases in the middle. The CDR3 protein is CASRDTNLYGYTF. The CDR3 bases are TGTGCCAGCCGGGACACAAACCTGTATGGCTACACCTTC.

This sequence joins TRBV4-3 and TRBJ1-2, with a tentative D call TRBD1 (6 bases). The V end lost 1 base, the J end lost 7 bases, and 13 bases lay between the germline ends. Per the germline V gene, CDR1 is LGHNA and CDR2 is YSLEER. The CDR3 spans 14 residues. CDR3 nucleotides: TGCGCCAGCAGCCAAGTGACAGGCTGGAGTGGCTACACCTTC. It yields the protein CASSQVTGWSGYTF.

CDR3 sequence (DNA): TGTGCCAGCTCACCGGACCTCGGAGAGGGAGCTTTCTTT. This gives the protein CASSPDLGEGAFF. This chain links TRBV18 with TRBJ1-1, with D hard to call. The CDR3 has 13 amino acids. The germline gives CDR1 KGHSH, CDR2 LQKENI. The ends were cut back, 3 bases at V and 10 bases at J, with 15 bases in the middle.

This rearrangement joins TRBV5-1 to TRBJ2-3; 7 positions match TRBD1. V trimming: 4 bases; J trimming: 6 bases; junction bases outside the gene matches: 8. The length of the CDR3 is 14 residues. The V gene's germline CDR1 is SGHRS and CDR2 YFSETQ. The CDR3 loop is CASSTSDRVDTQYF. The CDR3 bases are TGCGCCAGCAGCACCTCCGACAGGGTGGATACGCAGTATTTT.

This chain links TRBV28 with TRBJ2-2; D is perhaps TRBD2 (5 bases). The CDR3 is 14 residues long. The V end was cut by 4 bases, the J end by 4 bases, with 10 bases between. Germline V gene lookup returns CDR1 MDHEN and CDR2 SYDVKM. The CDR3 DNA follows: TGTGCCAGCAGTTCCCGGACTGGCACCGGGGAGCTGTTTTTT. It encodes CASSSRTGTGELFF.